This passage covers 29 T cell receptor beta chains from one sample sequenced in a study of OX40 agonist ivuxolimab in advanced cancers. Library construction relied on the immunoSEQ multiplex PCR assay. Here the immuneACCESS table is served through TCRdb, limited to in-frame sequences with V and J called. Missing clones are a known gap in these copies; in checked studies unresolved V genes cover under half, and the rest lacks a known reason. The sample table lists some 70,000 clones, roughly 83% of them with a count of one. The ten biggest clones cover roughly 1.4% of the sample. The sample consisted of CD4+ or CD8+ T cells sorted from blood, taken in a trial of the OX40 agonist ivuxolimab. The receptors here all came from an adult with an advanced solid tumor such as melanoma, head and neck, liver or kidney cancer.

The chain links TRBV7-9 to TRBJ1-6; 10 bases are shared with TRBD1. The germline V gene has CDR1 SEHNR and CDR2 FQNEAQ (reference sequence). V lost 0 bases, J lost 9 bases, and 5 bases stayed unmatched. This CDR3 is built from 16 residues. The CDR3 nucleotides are TGTGCCAGCAGCTTAGCGCTGGGACAGGGGACTTCACCCCTCCACTTT. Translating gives CASSLALGQGTSPLHF.

CDR3 sequence: CASSLRQYGGELFF. For the CDR3, the DNA is TGCGCCAGCAGCTTAAGGCAGTACGGCGGGGAGCTGTTTTTT. The chain carries TRBV5-1 and TRBJ2-2; no clear D. Deletions cut 2 bases from V and 7 bases from J, with 12 bases between. This CDR3 region has 14 residues. The V gene's germline CDR1 is SGHRS and CDR2 YFSETQ.

The CDR3 spells CASSPRGGGLNGYTF. In DNA, the CDR3 is TGTGCCAGCAGTCCCCGGGGAGGAGGGCTTAATGGCTACACCTTC. The chain carries TRBV28 and TRBJ1-2; D is unclear. V lost 5 bases to trimming and J lost 6 bases, with 19 bases between them. This CDR3 is 15 amino acids long. Germline V gene data show CDR1 as MDHEN and CDR2 as SYDVKM.

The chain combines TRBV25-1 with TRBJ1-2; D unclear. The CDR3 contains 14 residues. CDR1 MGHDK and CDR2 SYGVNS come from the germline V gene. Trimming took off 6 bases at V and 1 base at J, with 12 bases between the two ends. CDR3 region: CASSLGSVNYGYTF. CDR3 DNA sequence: TGTGCCAGCAGCCTAGGTTCGGTTAACTATGGCTACACCTTC.

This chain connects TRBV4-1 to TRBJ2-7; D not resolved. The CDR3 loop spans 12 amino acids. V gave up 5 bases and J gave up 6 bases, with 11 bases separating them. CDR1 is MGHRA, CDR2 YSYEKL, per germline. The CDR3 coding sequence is TGCGCCAGCAGCTTCCTGTTGGGCGAGCAGTACTTC. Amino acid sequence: CASSFLLGEQYF.

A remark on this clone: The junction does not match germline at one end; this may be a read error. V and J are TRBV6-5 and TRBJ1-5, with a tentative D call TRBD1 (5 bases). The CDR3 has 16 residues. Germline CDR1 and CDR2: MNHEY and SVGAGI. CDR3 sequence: CASNYRPDYSNQPQHF. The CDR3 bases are TGTGCCAGCAATTACAGGCCAGATTATAGCAATCAGCCCCAGCATTTT.

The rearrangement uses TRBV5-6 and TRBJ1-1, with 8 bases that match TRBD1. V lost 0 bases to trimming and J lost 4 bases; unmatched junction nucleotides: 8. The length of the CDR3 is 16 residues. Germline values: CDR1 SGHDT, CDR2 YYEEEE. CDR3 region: CASSLGTGFSGTEAFF. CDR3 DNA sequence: TGTGCCAGCAGCTTGGGGACAGGGTTTAGCGGCACTGAAGCTTTCTTT.

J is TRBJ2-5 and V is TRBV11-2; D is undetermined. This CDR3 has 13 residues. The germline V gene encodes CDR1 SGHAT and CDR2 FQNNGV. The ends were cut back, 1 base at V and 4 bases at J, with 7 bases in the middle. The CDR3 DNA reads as TGTGCCAGCAGCTTAGTAGGAGTAGAGACCCAGTACTTC. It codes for CASSLVGVETQYF.

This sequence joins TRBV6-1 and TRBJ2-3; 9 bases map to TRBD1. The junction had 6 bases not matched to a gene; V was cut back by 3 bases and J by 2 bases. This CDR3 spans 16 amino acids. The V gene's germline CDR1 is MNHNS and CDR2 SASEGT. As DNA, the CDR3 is TGTGCCAGCAGTGAGGCCGGGACAGGGCTCACAGATACGCAGTATTTT. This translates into CASSEAGTGLTDTQYF.

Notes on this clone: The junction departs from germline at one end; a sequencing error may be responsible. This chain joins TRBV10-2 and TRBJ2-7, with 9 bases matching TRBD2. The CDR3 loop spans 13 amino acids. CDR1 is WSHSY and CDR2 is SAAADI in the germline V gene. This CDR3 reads CASSESVRGGLSF. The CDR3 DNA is TGCGCCAGCAGTGAGTCTGTGCGGGGGGGCCTTTCGTTC.

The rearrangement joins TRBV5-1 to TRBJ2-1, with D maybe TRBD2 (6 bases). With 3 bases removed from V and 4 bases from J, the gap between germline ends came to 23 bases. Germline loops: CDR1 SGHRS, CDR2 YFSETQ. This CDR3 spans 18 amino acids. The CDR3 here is CASSSNQPGTHRYNEQFF. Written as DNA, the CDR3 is TGCGCCAGCAGCTCGAACCAGCCCGGGACTCACAGGTACAATGAGCAGTTCTTC.

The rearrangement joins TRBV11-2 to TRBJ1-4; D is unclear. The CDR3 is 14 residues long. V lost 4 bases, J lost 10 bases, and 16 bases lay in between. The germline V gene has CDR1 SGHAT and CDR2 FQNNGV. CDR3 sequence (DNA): TGTGCCAGCAGCTGGGTTTGGGCTGGCGGAAAACTGTTTTTT. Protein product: CASSWVWAGGKLFF.

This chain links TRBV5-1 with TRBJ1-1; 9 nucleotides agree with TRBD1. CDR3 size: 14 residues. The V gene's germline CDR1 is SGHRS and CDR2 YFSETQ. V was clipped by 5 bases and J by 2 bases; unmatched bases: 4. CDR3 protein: CASRLGQGNTEAFF. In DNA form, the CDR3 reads TGCGCCAGCAGGCTGGGACAGGGAAACACTGAAGCTTTCTTT.

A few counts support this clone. The CDR3 is CASSSEAGGTYEQYF. The CDR3 bases are TGTGCCAGCAGCTCAGAAGCGGGGGGGACCTACGAGCAGTACTTC. The chain joins TRBV7-8 to TRBJ2-7; 10 bases line up with TRBD2. This CDR3 has 15 residues. The J segment lost 2 bases and the V segment lost 4 bases, leaving 5 bases of the junction unmatched. Germline V gene data show CDR1 as SGHVS and CDR2 as FQNEAQ. The variable domain in full, with the rest retrieved from reference TRBV7-8 and TRBJ2-7, is GAGVSQSPRYKVAKRGQDVALRCDPISGHVSLFWYQQALGQGPEFLTYFQNEAQLDKSGLPSDRFFAERPEGSVSTLKIQRTQQEDSAVYLCASSSEAGGTYEQYFGPGTRLTVT.

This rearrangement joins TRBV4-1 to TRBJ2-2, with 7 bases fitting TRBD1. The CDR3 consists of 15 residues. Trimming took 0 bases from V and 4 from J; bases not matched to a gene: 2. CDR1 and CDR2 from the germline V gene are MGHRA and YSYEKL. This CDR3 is CASSQDPGGTGELFF. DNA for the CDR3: TGCGCCAGCAGCCAAGACCCAGGGGGCACCGGGGAGCTGTTTTTT.

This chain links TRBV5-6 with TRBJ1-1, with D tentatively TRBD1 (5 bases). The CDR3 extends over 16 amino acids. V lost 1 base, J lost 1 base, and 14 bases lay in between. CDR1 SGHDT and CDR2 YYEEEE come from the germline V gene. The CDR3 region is CASSLLSGPQNTEAFF. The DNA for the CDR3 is TGTGCCAGCAGCTTGCTTTCGGGGCCCCAGAACACTGAAGCTTTCTTT.

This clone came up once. The CDR3 is CASIRVHNEQFF. CDR3 sequence (DNA): TGTGCCAGCATCAGAGTCCACAATGAGCAGTTCTTC. The chain has TRBV6-1 and TRBJ2-1; D is ambiguous. This CDR3 spans 12 amino acids. Germline lookup yields CDR1 MNHNS and CDR2 SASEGT. Trimming took off 7 bases at V and 5 bases at J, with 9 bases between the two ends.

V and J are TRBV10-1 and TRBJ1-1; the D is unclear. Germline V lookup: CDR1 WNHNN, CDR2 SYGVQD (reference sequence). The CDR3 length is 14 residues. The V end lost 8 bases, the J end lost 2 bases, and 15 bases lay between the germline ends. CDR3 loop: CASQPGRANTEAFF. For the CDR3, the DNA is TGCGCCAGCCAACCTGGACGGGCCAACACTGAAGCTTTCTTT.

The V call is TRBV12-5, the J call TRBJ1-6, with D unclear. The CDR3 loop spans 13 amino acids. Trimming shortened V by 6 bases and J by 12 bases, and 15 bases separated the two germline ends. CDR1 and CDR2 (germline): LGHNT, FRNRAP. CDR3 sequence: CASGRRFIGPLHF. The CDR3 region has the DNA TGTGCTAGTGGCCGGCGGTTTATCGGACCCCTCCACTTT. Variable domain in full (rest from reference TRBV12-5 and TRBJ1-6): DARVTQTPRHKVTEMGQEVTMRCQPILGHNTVFWYRQTMMQGLELLAYFRNRAPLDDSGMPKDRFSAEMPDATLATLKIQPSEPRDSAVYFCASGRRFIGPLHFGNGTRLTVT.

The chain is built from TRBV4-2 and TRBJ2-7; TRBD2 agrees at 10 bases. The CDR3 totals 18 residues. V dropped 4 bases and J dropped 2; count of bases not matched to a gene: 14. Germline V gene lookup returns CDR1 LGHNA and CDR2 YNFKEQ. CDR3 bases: TGTGCCAGCAGCCGACAGAAGCCTACTAGCGGGGAAGCCTACGAGCAGTACTTC. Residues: CASSRQKPTSGEAYEQYF.

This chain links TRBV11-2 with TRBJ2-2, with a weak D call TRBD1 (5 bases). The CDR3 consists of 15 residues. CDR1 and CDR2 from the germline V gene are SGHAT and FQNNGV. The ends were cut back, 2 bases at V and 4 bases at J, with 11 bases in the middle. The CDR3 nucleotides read TGTGCCAGCAGCTTATCTAGGGGCGGCACCGGGGAGCTGTTTTTT. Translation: CASSLSRGGTGELFF.

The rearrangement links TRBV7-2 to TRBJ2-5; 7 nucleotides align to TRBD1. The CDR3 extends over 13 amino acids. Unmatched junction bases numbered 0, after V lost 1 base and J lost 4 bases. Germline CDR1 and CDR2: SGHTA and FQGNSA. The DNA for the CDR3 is TGTGCCAGCAGCTTAGACAGGGGAGAGACCCAGTACTTC. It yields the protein CASSLDRGETQYF. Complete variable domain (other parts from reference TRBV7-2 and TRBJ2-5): GAGVSQSPSNKVTEKGKDVELRCDPISGHTALYWYRQSLGQGLEFLIYFQGNSAPDKSGLPSDRFSAERTGGSVSTLTIQRTQQEDSAVYLCASSLDRGETQYFGPGTRLLVL.

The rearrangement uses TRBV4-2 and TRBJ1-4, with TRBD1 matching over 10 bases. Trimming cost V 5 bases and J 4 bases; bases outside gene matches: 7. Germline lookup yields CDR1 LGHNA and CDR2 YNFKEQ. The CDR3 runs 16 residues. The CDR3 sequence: CASSARQGADNEKLFF. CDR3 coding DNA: TGTGCCAGCAGCGCAAGACAGGGGGCTGATAATGAAAAACTGTTTTTT.

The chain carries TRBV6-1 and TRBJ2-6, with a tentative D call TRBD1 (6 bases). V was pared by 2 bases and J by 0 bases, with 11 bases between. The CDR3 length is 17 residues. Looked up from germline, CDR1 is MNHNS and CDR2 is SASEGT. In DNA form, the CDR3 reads TGTGCCAGCAGTGAATATACAGGGCACTCTGGGGCCAACGTCCTGACTTTC. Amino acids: CASSEYTGHSGANVLTF.

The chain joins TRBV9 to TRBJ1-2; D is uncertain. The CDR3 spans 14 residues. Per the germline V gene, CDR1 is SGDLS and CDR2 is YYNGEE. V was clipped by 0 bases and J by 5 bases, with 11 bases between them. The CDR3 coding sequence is TGTGCCAGCAGCGTAGCCCAGGTGGGGTATGGCTACACCTTC. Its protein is CASSVAQVGYGYTF. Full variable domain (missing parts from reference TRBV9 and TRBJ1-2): DSGVTQTPKHLITATGQRVTLRCSPRSGDLSVYWYQQSLDQGLQFLIQYYNGEERAKGNILERFSAQQFPDLHSELNLSSLELGDSALYFCASSVAQVGYGYTFGSGTRLTVV.

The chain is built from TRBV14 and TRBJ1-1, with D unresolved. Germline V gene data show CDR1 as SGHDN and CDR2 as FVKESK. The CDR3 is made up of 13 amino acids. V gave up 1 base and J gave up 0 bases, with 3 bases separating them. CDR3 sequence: CASSQGVNTEAFF. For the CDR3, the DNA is TGTGCCAGCAGCCAAGGGGTGAACACTGAAGCTTTCTTT.

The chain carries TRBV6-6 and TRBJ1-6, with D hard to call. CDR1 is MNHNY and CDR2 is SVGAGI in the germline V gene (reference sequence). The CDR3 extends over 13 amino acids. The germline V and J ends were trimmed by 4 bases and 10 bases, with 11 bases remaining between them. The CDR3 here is CASSSTPKSPLHF. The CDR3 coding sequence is TGTGCCAGCAGTTCTACCCCAAAATCACCCCTCCACTTT.

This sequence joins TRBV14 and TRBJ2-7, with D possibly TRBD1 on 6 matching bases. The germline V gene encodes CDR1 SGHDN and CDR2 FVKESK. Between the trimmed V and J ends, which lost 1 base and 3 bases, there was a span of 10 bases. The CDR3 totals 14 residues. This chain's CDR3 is CASSQGDTRYEQYF. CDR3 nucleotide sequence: TGTGCCAGCAGCCAAGGGGACACCCGCTACGAGCAGTACTTC.

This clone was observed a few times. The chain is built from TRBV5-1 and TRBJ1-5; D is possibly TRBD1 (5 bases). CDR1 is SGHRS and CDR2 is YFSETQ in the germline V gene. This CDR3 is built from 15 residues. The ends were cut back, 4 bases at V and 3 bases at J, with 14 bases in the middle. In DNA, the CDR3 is TGCGCCAGCAGCCATTCCCCAGGGCTCAATCAGCCCCAGCATTTT. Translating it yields CASSHSPGLNQPQHF.